Sequencing of this TCR beta chain was carried out in a study of cytomegalovirus exposure and HLA in healthy donors. In germline, CDR1 is SEHNR, CDR2 FQNEAQ (reference sequence). This CDR3 is 16 amino acids long. Donors sampled were nominally healthy, though unrecorded immune exposures were likely. 60 Vbeta and 13 Jbeta primers were used in PCR. Assay: immunoSEQ multiplex PCR; the TCRdb copy retains only in-frame clones and omits some. The top ten hold roughly 0.33% of the sample, which has under 200,000 clones, approximately 86% seen once. As for this clone: Its specificity is unknown. The junction does not match germline at one end; this may be a read error.

Findings of the study overall: Later, an analysis found that common viral pathogens appeared to be linked with several of the most significant clusters.

Source material: PBMCs. The rearrangement uses TRBV7-9 and TRBJ2-7; 16 nucleotides line up with TRBD2. The sequence was obtained from a woman between 25 and 40 years old in good health and CMV-seronegative. The CDR3: CSSSSGLAGGPDEQYF. CDR3 DNA sequence: TGTTCCAGCAGCTCGGGACTAGCGGGAGGGCCAGACGAGCAGTACTTC.